This entry is about one T cell receptor (beta chain). The data derive from a study of control samples from healthy donors and cancer patients. The CDR3 has 13 amino acids. V lost 4 bases to trimming and J lost 5 bases, with 9 bases between them. The germline gives CDR1 MNHEY, CDR2 SVGAGI. Method: immunoSEQ multiplex PCR; TCRdb's copy keeps in-frame clones and lacks some. The sample contains approximately 90,000 clones, about 88% of which appear only once. The clonotype comes from a woman aged 70-85 years in good health. The V gene is TRBV6-5, the J gene TRBJ1-5; D remains ambiguous. Sequenced: blood. CDR3 in amino acids: CASSSSYYQPQHF. The CDR3 region has the DNA TGTGCCAGCAGTTCAAGTTACTATCAGCCCCAGCATTTT.